Shown below are 12 T cell receptor beta chains from a single sample sequenced in a study of control samples from healthy donors and cancer patients. Assay used: immunoSEQ multiplex PCR; TCRdb lists only in-frame clones, some missing. The sample lists some 120,000 clones, about 83% occurring once. Sample: blood. The receptors were sampled from a man aged 25-45 years in good health.

The chain carries TRBV5-1 and TRBJ1-6, with TRBD1 matching over 7 bases. The CDR3 is 13 amino acids. Trimming removed 5 bases from V and 12 bases from J; junction bases left unmatched: 8. CDR1 is SGHRS and CDR2 is YFSETQ in the germline V gene. For the CDR3, the DNA is TGCGCCAGCAGTCGACAGGGTGGAGAACCCCTCCACTTT. This translates into CASSRQGGEPLHF.

This clone was seen once. The rearrangement joins TRBV10-3 to TRBJ1-2; the D is unclear. Trimming cost V 5 bases and J 4 bases, with 11 bases left between them. The CDR3 contains 13 residues. CDR1 is ENHRY and CDR2 is SYGVKD in the germline V gene. CDR3 residues: CAISFGRTYGYTF. CDR3 nucleotide sequence: TGTGCCATCAGTTTCGGGAGAACCTATGGCTACACCTTC.

The chain links TRBV9 to TRBJ2-7; 7 bases are a match to TRBD2. There are 15 residues in the CDR3. The V gene's germline CDR1 is SGDLS and CDR2 YYNGEE. Trimming at V came to 4 bases and at J to 2 bases, leaving 9 bases not matched to a gene. CDR3 residues: CASSSGVISTYEQYV. CDR3 sequence (DNA): TGTGCCAGCAGCAGCGGGGTAATCTCGACCTACGAGCAGTACGTC.

The chain carries TRBV27 and TRBJ2-7, with 9 bases lining up with TRBD2. V was pared by 6 bases and J by 7 bases, with 13 bases of the junction left unmatched. This CDR3 comprises 15 residues. Germline CDR1 reads MNHEY; CDR2 reads SMNVEV (reference sequence). CDR3 protein: CASRRRGGTFGEQYV. Written as DNA, the CDR3 is TGTGCCAGCAGGAGGCGGGGGGGGACCTTTGGGGAGCAGTACGTC.

In this sample, this clone turned up a few times. Other DNA sequences in this specimen translate into the identical CDR3. As DNA, the CDR3 is TGCGCCAGCAGGTCCGGGACTCCGAACACTGAAGCTTTCTTT. It codes for CASRSGTPNTEAFF. The chain combines TRBV4-1 with TRBJ1-1; D perhaps matches TRBD1 (5 bases). The germline V gene encodes CDR1 MGHRA and CDR2 YSYEKL. Trimming pared 6 bases from V and 1 base from J, leaving 12 bases between. This CDR3 region has 14 residues.

CDR3 sequence reads: CASSPGRAASTDTQYF. The CDR3 nucleotides are TGTGCCAGCAGCCCCGGGAGGGCGGCTAGCACAGATACGCAGTATTTT. The chain links TRBV7-3 to TRBJ2-3, with 8 positions matching TRBD2. Germline-derived CDR1 and CDR2 are SGHTA and FQGTGA. Trimming cost V 5 bases and J 0 bases; bases outside gene matches: 7. The CDR3 totals 16 residues.

The rearrangement links TRBV4-1 to TRBJ1-5, with TRBD1 as a possible D gene (6 bases). Germline lookup yields CDR1 MGHRA and CDR2 YSYEKL. The CDR3 runs to 17 residues. With 4 bases removed from V and 0 bases from J, the gap between germline ends came to 16 bases. CDR3: CASSLTGTSGSNQPQHF. The DNA for the CDR3 is TGCGCCAGCAGCCTGACCGGGACAAGCGGTAGCAATCAGCCCCAGCATTTT.

The chain combines TRBV11-3 with TRBJ2-2; D may be TRBD2 (7 bases). V dropped 3 bases and J dropped 7 bases, with 12 bases sitting between them. This CDR3 is built from 14 residues. The V gene's germline CDR1 is SGHNT and CDR2 YENEEA. This CDR3 is CASSLGGGDGELFF. The CDR3 nucleotides read TGTGCCAGCAGCTTGGGAGGGGGAGACGGGGAGCTGTTTTTT.

This clone was detected a few times. The V gene is TRBV29-1, the J gene TRBJ1-1; D is perhaps TRBD1 (5 bases). The CDR3 is made up of 15 amino acids. V lost 3 bases, J lost 4 bases, and 18 bases lay in between. Germline CDR1 is SQVTM and CDR2 is ANQGSEA. DNA of the CDR3: TGCAGCGTTGATCAGGGATGGGCGGTTGGCACTGAAGCTTTCTTT. This encodes CSVDQGWAVGTEAFF.

The gene calls are TRBV30 and TRBJ1-3; 7 positions match TRBD1. V was clipped by 4 bases and J by 1 base; unmatched bases: 4. CDR3 size: 14 residues. Germline V gene lookup returns CDR1 GTSNPN and CDR2 SVGIG (reference sequence). CDR3 in amino acids: CAWNGQVSGNTIYF. In DNA form, the CDR3 reads TGTGCCTGGAACGGACAGGTGTCTGGAAACACCATATATTTT. Full variable domain (remainder filled in from reference TRBV30 and TRBJ1-3): SQTIHQWPATLVQPVGSPLSLECTVEGTSNPNLYWYRQAAGRGLQLLFYSVGIGQISSEVPQNLSASRPQDRQFILSSKKLLLSDSGFYLCAWNGQVSGNTIYFGEGSWLTVV.

CDR3 in DNA: TGTGCTCTCTGGCAGGGTCGGGGCACTGAAGCTTTCTTT. Translated, it gives CALWQGRGTEAFF. The rearrangement links TRBV28 to TRBJ1-1; possibly TRBD1 for D (5 bases). The CDR3 is 13 residues long. Germline CDR1 and CDR2: MDHEN and SYDVKM.

This chain uses TRBV18 with TRBJ1-1; 7 bases are a match to TRBD1. Germline values: CDR1 KGHSH, CDR2 LQKENI. V lost 4 bases to trimming and J lost 4 bases; unmatched junction nucleotides: 6. The CDR3 length is 14 residues. CDR3 nucleotides: TGTGCCAGCTCACGATCGACAGGGTCCACTGAAGCTTTCTTT. Residues: CASSRSTGSTEAFF.